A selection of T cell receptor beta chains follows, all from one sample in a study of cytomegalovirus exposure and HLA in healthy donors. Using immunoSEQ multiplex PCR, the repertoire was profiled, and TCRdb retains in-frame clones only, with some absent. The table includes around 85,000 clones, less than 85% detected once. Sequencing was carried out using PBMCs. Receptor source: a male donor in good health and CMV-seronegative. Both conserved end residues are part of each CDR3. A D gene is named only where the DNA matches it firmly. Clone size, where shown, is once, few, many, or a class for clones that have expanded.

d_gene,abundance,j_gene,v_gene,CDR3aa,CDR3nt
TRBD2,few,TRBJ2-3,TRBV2,CASRTGTSVADTQYF,TGTGCCAGCAGGACCGGGACTAGCGTTGCAGATACGCAGTATTTT
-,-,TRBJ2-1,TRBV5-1,CASSLFQGYNEQFF,TGCGCCAGCAGCTTGTTCCAGGGATACAATGAGCAGTTCTTC
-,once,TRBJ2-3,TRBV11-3,CASSLGGQVGDTQYF,TGTGCCAGCAGCTTAGGCGGGCAGGTCGGGGATACGCAGTATTTT
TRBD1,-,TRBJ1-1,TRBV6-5,CASSRPGTGRAFF,TGTGCCAGCAGTCGACCCGGGACAGGGAGGGCTTTCTTT
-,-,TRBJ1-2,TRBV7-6,CASSLDWGSGYTF,TGTGCCAGCAGCTTAGATTGGGGCAGTGGCTACACCTTC
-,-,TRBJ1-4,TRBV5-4,CASSLTGGDGEKLFF,TGTGCCAGCAGCTTGACGGGGGGGGATGGTGAAAAACTGTTTTTT
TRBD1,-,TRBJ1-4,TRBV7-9,CASSPRSGTGNEKLFF,TGTGCCAGCAGCCCCCGCTCGGGGACAGGGAATGAAAAACTGTTTTTT
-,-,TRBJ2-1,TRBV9,CASSVRRENPGSYNEQFF,TGTGCCAGCAGCGTCAGGAGGGAAAACCCAGGGTCCTACAATGAGCAGTTCTTC
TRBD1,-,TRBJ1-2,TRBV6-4,CASSERQGINYGYTF,TGTGCCAGCAGTGAGAGACAGGGTATTAACTATGGCTACACCTTC
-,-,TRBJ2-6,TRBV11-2,CASSFQFSGANVLTF,TGTGCCAGCAGCTTTCAGTTCTCTGGGGCCAACGTCCTGACTTTC
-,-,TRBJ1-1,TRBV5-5,CASSLDKPRVMNTEAFF,TGTGCCAGCAGCTTGGATAAACCCAGGGTCATGAACACTGAAGCTTTCTTT
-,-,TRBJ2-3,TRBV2,CASSEGGSVDTQYF,TGTGCCAGCAGTGAAGGGGGTAGCGTAGATACGCAGTATTTT
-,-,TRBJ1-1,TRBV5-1,CASTPQSGVNTEAFF,TGCGCCAGCACTCCTCAGTCAGGGGTTAACACTGAAGCTTTCTTT
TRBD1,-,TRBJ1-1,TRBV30,CAWSITGGGTEAFF,TGTGCCTGGAGTATAACAGGGGGTGGGACTGAAGCTTTCTTT
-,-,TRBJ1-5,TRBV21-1,CASSKRDRKNQPQHF,TGTGCCAGCAGCAAGCGGGACAGGAAGAATCAGCCCCAGCATTTT
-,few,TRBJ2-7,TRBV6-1,CASSEGQGFTYEQYF,TGTGCCAGCAGTGAAGGGCAGGGGTTCACCTACGAGCAGTACTTC
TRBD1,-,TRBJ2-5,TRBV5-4,CASSLGLQGEETQYF,TGTGCCAGCAGCTTGGGTCTTCAGGGGGAGGAGACCCAGTACTTC
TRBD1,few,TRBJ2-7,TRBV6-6,CASNSPGTGGYEQYF,TGTGCCAGCAACTCCCCAGGGACAGGCGGCTACGAGCAGTACTTC
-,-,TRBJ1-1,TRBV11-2,CASSLNGGALVTEAFF,TGTGCCAGCAGCTTAAATGGGGGGGCACTTGTCACTGAAGCTTTCTTT
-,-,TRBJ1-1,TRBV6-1,CASSEVEGTEAFF,TGTGCCAGCAGTGAAGTGGAGGGGACTGAAGCTTTCTTT
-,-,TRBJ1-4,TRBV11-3,CASSPRDLPTNEKLFF,TGTGCCAGCAGCCCAAGAGACTTGCCAACTAATGAAAAACTGTTTTTT
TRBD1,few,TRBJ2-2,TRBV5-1,CASSSGQTTGELFF,TGCGCCAGCAGCTCGGGACAGACCACCGGGGAGCTGTTTTTT
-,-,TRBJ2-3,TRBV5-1,CASSSPADPGVVTDTQYF,TGCGCCAGCAGCTCGCCTGCCGATCCGGGAGTAGTTACAGATACGCAGTATTTT
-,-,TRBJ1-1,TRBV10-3,CAITSGFGTEAFF,TGTGCCATCACTTCGGGGTTTGGCACTGAAGCTTTCTTT
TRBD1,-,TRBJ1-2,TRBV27,CASSLMPGQGPTNYGYTF,TGTGCCAGCAGCCTAATGCCGGGACAGGGACCTACTAACTATGGCTACACCTTC
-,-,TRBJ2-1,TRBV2,CASSTRQGGDNEQFF,TGTGCCAGCAGTACCCGACAGGGAGGTGACAATGAGCAGTTCTTC
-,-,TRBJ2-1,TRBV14,CASSQVLSGVYNEQFF,TGTGCCAGCAGCCAAGTGTTGTCAGGGGTGTACAATGAGCAGTTCTTC
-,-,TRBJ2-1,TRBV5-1,CASVLLARGYNEQFF,TGCGCCAGCGTCCTTCTTGCCAGAGGCTACAATGAGCAGTTCTTC
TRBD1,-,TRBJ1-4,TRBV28,CASSPGGNHNEKLFF,TGTGCCAGCAGCCCAGGGGGGAATCATAATGAAAAACTGTTTTTT
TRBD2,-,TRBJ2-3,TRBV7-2,CASSLGGGGTDTQYF,TGTGCCAGCAGCTTGGGCGGGGGTGGCACAGATACGCAGTATTTT
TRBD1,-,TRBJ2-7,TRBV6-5,CASSNPGQGDEQYF,TGTGCCAGCAGCAACCCGGGACAGGGCGACGAGCAGTACTTC
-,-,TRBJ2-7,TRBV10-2,CASSVGRFEQYF,TGCGCCAGCAGTGTCGGGAGATTCGAGCAGTACTTC
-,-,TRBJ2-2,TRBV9,CASSVQGSNTGELFF,TGTGCCAGCAGCGTACAGGGGAGTAACACCGGGGAGCTGTTTTTT
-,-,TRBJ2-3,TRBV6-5,CASRAGTKGIDTQYF,TGTGCCAGCAGAGCCGGGACAAAGGGTATTGATACGCAGTATTTT
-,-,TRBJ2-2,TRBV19,CATSIGLADVPGELFF,TGTGCCACCAGTATTGGATTAGCGGATGTGCCCGGGGAGCTGTTTTTT
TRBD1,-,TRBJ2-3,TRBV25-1,CASSGGDRVTDTQYF,TGTGCCAGCAGCGGCGGGGACAGGGTCACAGATACGCAGTATTTT
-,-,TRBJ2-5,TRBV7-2,CASSFQVAAETQYF,TGTGCCAGCAGCTTTCAGGTTGCAGCAGAGACCCAGTACTTC
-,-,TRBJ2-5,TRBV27,CASSLSLARSQETQYF,TGTGCCAGCAGTTTATCCCTAGCAAGGTCGCAAGAGACCCAGTACTTC
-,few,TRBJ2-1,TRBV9,CASSVFGQLAHNEQFF,TGTGCCAGCAGCGTATTCGGACAACTAGCACACAATGAGCAGTTCTTC
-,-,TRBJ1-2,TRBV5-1,CASREGVYGYTF,TGCGCCAGCAGGGAGGGTGTCTATGGCTACACCTTC
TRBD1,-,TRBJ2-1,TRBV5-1,CASSLADRTDYNEQFF,TGCGCCAGCAGCTTGGCGGACAGGACAGACTACAATGAGCAGTTCTTC
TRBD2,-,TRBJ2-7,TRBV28,CASSPTSGDPYEQYF,TGTGCCAGCAGCCCGACTAGCGGAGACCCCTACGAGCAGTACTTC
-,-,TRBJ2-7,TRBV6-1,CASSLTPGDYEQYF,TGTGCCAGCAGTCTCACCCCAGGGGACTACGAGCAGTACTTC
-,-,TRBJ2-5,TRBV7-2,CASSLIPKETQYF,TGTGCCAGCAGCTTAATCCCAAAAGAGACCCAGTACTTC
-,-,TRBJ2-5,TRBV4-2,CASSQVSGLQETQYF,TGTGCCAGCAGCCAAGTTTCCGGTTTACAAGAGACCCAGTACTTC
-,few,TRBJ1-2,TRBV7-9,CASSVIEDGYTF,TGTGCCAGCAGCGTAATAGAGGATGGCTACACCTTC
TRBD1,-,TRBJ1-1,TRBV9,CASSAGGTGGFVTEAFF,TGTGCCAGCAGCGCAGGAGGGACAGGGGGCTTCGTTACTGAAGCTTTCTTT
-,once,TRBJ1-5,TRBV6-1,CASTSVTGPQHF,TGTGCCAGCACGAGCGTGACAGGGCCCCAGCATTTT
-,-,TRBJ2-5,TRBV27,CASSLPGKETQYF,TGTGCCAGCAGTTTGCCAGGGAAAGAGACCCAGTACTTC
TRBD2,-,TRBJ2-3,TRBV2,CASSGGVTDTQYF,TGTGCCAGCAGCGGGGGGGTCACAGATACGCAGTATTTT
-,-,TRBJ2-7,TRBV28,CASSAYVTEEQYF,TGTGCCAGCAGTGCCTATGTTACGGAGGAGCAGTACTTC
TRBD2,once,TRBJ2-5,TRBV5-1,CASSLGVAGRETQYF,TGCGCCAGCAGCTTGGGGGTAGCGGGAAGAGAGACCCAGTACTTC
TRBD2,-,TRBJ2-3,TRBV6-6,CAVRGRAEADTQYF,TGTGCCGTACGGGGGAGGGCCGAGGCAGATACGCAGTATTTT